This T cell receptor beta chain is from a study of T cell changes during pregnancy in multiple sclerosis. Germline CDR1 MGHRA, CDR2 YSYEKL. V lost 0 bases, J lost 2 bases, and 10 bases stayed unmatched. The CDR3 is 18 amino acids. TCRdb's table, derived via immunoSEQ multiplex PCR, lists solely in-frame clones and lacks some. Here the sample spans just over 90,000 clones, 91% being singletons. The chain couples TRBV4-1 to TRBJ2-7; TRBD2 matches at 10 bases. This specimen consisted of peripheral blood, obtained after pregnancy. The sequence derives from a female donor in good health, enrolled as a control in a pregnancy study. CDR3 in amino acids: CASSQDGLGLAEPYEQYF. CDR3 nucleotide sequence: TGCGCCAGCAGCCAAGACGGTCTCGGACTAGCGGAGCCCTACGAGCAGTACTTC.